These 19 T cell receptor beta chains share one sample of origin, sequenced in a study of OX40 agonist ivuxolimab in advanced cancers. Only in-frame clones appear in the TCRdb table, and some are missing; sequencing was by immunoSEQ multiplex PCR. The sample carries about 24,000 clones, more than 80% recorded once. This sample comprised CD4+ or CD8+ T cells sorted from blood, obtained in a trial of the OX40 agonist ivuxolimab. The receptors come from an adult with an advanced solid tumor such as melanoma, head and neck, liver or kidney cancer.

The chain combines TRBV23-1 with TRBJ2-5; 8 bases line up with TRBD1. TRBV23-1 is designated an ORF whose function remains uncertain. The CDR3 has 17 residues. V lost 0 bases and J lost 5; bases outside the gene matches: 11. CDR3 DNA: TGCGCCAGCAGTCAATCGAGTTCCGACAGGGGCGGGGAGACCCAGTACTTC. Its protein is CASSQSSSDRGGETQYF.

This clone was observed once. The rearrangement joins TRBV18 to TRBJ1-1; tentatively, D is TRBD1 (5 bases). Trimming left V 3 bases short and J 1 base short, with 12 bases between. CDR1 and CDR2 from the germline V gene are KGHSH and LQKENI. The CDR3 sequence is 15 residues long. DNA for the CDR3: TGTGCCAGCTCACCTATGGGACCTCCGAACACTGAAGCTTTCTTT. It specifies CASSPMGPPNTEAFF.

Regarding this clone: Relative to the germline gene, one junction end is altered; a read error may explain this. V gene TRBV18 combines with J gene TRBJ2-7, with D possibly called TRBD1 or TRBD2 (5 bases each). CDR1 and CDR2 (germline): KGHSH, LQKENI. The CDR3 has 15 amino acids. The CDR3 bases are TGTGCCAACTCACCAAGGGGACGGAACTCCTACGAGCAGTACTTC. Its protein product is CANSPRGRNSYEQYF.

This chain joins TRBV7-6 and TRBJ2-1; D is uncertain. Trimming shortened V by 1 base and J by 3 bases, and 7 bases separated the two germline ends. The germline gives CDR1 SGHVS, CDR2 FNYEAQ. The CDR3 runs to 14 residues. CDR3 in amino acids: CASSLGGDYNEQFF. For the CDR3, the DNA is TGTGCCAGCAGCTTAGGGGGTGACTACAATGAGCAGTTCTTC.

The V gene is TRBV6-5, the J gene TRBJ1-1; no clear D. CDR1 is MNHEY, CDR2 SVGAGI, per germline. This CDR3 is built from 13 residues. V was clipped by 0 bases and J by 10 bases, with 12 bases between them. The CDR3: CASSYSTGFGAFF. The CDR3 coding sequence is TGTGCCAGCAGTTACTCGACGGGTTTCGGAGCTTTCTTT.

In this sample, this clone turned up a few times. The chain joins TRBV4-1 to TRBJ1-4, with 7 nucleotides matching TRBD1. V dropped 3 bases and J dropped 7; count of bases not matched to a gene: 8. Germline CDR1 and CDR2: MGHRA and YSYEKL. The CDR3 contains 15 residues. In DNA, the CDR3 is TGCGCCAGCAGCCATGCCGACAGGGAGGCTGAAAAACTGTTTTTT. It specifies CASSHADREAEKLFF.

The chain employs TRBV6-6 and TRBJ2-5, with 10 bases matching TRBD2. The germline CDR1 and CDR2 sequences are MNHNY and SVGAGI (reference sequence). The CDR3 consists of 15 residues. Trimming took 6 bases from V and 4 from J; bases not matched to a gene: 8. The CDR3 is CASSLVAGGGETQYF. The DNA for the CDR3 is TGTGCCAGCAGCCTTGTAGCGGGGGGCGGAGAGACCCAGTACTTC.

The V call is TRBV18, the J call TRBJ2-1, with D possibly matching TRBD2 (6 bases). Germline CDR1 reads KGHSH; CDR2 reads LQKENI. V was clipped by 7 bases and J by 2 bases, with 15 bases between them. This CDR3 has 15 residues. CDR3 protein: CASLAGTPTYNEQFF. CDR3 nucleotides: TGTGCCAGCTTGGCCGGGACTCCGACCTACAATGAGCAGTTCTTC.

The chain carries TRBV5-4 and TRBJ1-1, with D possibly being TRBD1 (6 bases). This CDR3 comprises 16 residues. V dropped 0 bases and J dropped 5 bases, with 17 bases sitting between them. Germline V CDR1 and CDR2: SGHNT, YYREEE (reference sequence). The CDR3 here is CASSLGSSTGRTEAFF. CDR3 in DNA: TGTGCCAGCAGCTTGGGCTCGTCGACAGGTCGGACTGAAGCTTTCTTT.

The rearrangement links TRBV5-4 to TRBJ2-4; 8 nucleotides match TRBD2. This CDR3 region has 13 residues. The V gene end was trimmed by 4 bases and the J gene end by 5 bases; junction bases not matched to a gene: 2. Per germline, CDR1 SGHNT and CDR2 YYREEE (reference sequence). Written as DNA, the CDR3 is TGTGCCAGCAGCCCAGCGGGGGAAAACATTCAGTACTTC. Translation gives CASSPAGENIQYF.

The gene calls are TRBV7-2 and TRBJ1-4; possibly TRBD1 for D (5 bases). CDR3 length: 16 amino acids. CDR1 and CDR2 (germline): SGHTA, FQGNSA. With 2 bases removed from V and 0 bases from J, the gap between germline ends came to 10 bases. The CDR3 DNA reads as TGTGCCAGCAGCTTACGGGACGTAGCAACTAATGAAAAACTGTTTTTT. Amino acid sequence: CASSLRDVATNEKLFF.

The rearrangement links TRBV5-1 to TRBJ2-2; D unresolved. This CDR3 is 12 amino acids long. Between the trimmed V and J ends, which lost 3 bases and 6 bases, there was a span of 6 bases. Germline CDR1 and CDR2: SGHRS and YFSETQ. This chain's CDR3 is CASSSRAGELFF. The CDR3 nucleotides are TGCGCCAGCAGCTCCCGGGCCGGGGAGCTGTTTTTT.

The V call is TRBV2, the J call TRBJ2-7; possible D gene TRBD2, 6 bases. The ends were cut back, 4 bases at V and 0 bases at J, with 10 bases in the middle. This CDR3 contains 14 residues. Germline-derived CDR1 and CDR2 are SNHLY and FYNNEI. CDR3 loop: CASSGRGNSYEQYF. Written as DNA, the CDR3 is TGTGCCAGCAGTGGTCGGGGGAACTCCTACGAGCAGTACTTC.

The chain links TRBV9 to TRBJ2-1; 7 bases line up with TRBD2. Germline V gene lookup returns CDR1 SGDLS and CDR2 YYNGEE. V dropped 4 bases and J dropped 9; count of bases not matched to a gene: 7. The CDR3 has 13 amino acids. The CDR3 DNA sequence: TGTGCCAGCAGCTCCGGACTAGTCTTTGAGCAGTTCTTC. Its protein product is CASSSGLVFEQFF.

This clone was seen only a few times. CDR3 sequence: CASSGQTLSYEQYF. The CDR3 bases are TGTGCCAGTTCGGGACAGACTCTCTCCTACGAGCAGTACTTC. J is TRBJ2-7 and V is TRBV19; 7 bases fit TRBD1. The CDR3 consists of 14 residues. The junction had 7 bases not matched to a gene; V was cut back by 8 bases and J by 0 bases. Per germline, CDR1 LNHDA and CDR2 SQIVND (reference sequence).

The CDR3 here is CASSLSLRYEQYF. The DNA of the CDR3 is TGCGCCAGCAGCTTGTCCCTTCGGTACGAGCAGTACTTC. The genes are TRBV5-1 and TRBJ2-7; no clear D. V lost 1 base, J lost 4 bases, and 9 bases lay in between. This CDR3 comprises 13 residues. Germline V CDR1 and CDR2: SGHRS, YFSETQ.

The CDR3 spells CASSAGQGYGYTF. Here the CDR3 DNA reads TGTGCCAGCAGCGCAGGACAGGGCTATGGCTACACCTTC. This rearrangement joins TRBV7-2 to TRBJ1-2; 8 positions match TRBD1. Losses at the gene ends were 5 bases for V and 4 bases for J; bases not matched to a gene: 3. This CDR3 region has 13 residues. Germline V gene lookup returns CDR1 SGHTA and CDR2 FQGNSA.

The gene calls are TRBV7-9 and TRBJ2-7, with 9 bases matching TRBD1. Germline V gene sequence: CDR1 SEHNR, CDR2 FQNEAQ (reference sequence). The junction had 3 bases not matched to a gene; V was cut back by 4 bases and J by 2 bases. There are 14 residues in the CDR3. Written as DNA, the CDR3 is TGTGCCAGCAGCTCAGGACAGGGGACCTACGAGCAGTACTTC. It specifies CASSSGQGTYEQYF. Using reference TRBV7-9 and TRBJ2-7 for the parts outside the CDR3, the full variable domain is DTGVSQNPRHKITKRGQNVTFRCDPISEHNRLYWYRQTLGQGPEFLTYFQNEAQLEKSRLLSDRFSAERPKGSFSTLEIQRTEQGDSAMYLCASSSGQGTYEQYFGPGTRLTVT.

The chain couples TRBV5-1 to TRBJ2-7; 8 bases match TRBD1. The CDR3 loop spans 14 amino acids. V shed 4 bases, J shed 6 bases, and the junction held 9 bases outside the gene matches. CDR1 is SGHRS, CDR2 YFSETQ, per germline. CDR3 sequence: CASSPGQGFGEQYF. DNA for the CDR3: TGCGCCAGCAGCCCCGGACAGGGATTCGGCGAGCAGTACTTC.